Below are 17 T cell receptor beta chains sequenced from a single sample in a study of cytomegalovirus exposure and HLA in healthy donors. The PCR used 60 Vbeta and 13 Jbeta primers. Repertoires were generated with immunoSEQ multiplex PCR, while TCRdb's copy carries only in-frame clones and drops some. The sample shows some 160,000 clones, approximately 71% of them seen only once. Sequences were obtained from PBMCs. These receptors were taken from a woman under 30 in good health and CMV-seropositive.

This chain joins TRBV6-5 and TRBJ2-1, with D possibly matching TRBD1 (5 bases). Germline CDR1 MNHEY, CDR2 SVGAGI. The length of the CDR3 is 11 residues. With 8 bases removed from V and 8 bases from J, the gap between germline ends came to 10 bases. CDR3 amino acids: CASYQGYEQFF. The CDR3 DNA follows: TGTGCCAGCTATCAGGGTTATGAGCAGTTCTTC.

V and J are TRBV5-4 and TRBJ1-2; TRBD1 aligns across 7 bases. Germline CDR1 reads SGHNT; CDR2 reads YYREEE (reference sequence). V trimming: 4 bases; J trimming: 4 bases; junction bases outside the gene matches: 7. This CDR3 is built from 14 residues. CDR3 sequence reads: CASSDIDRAYGYTF. The CDR3 DNA follows: TGTGCCAGCAGCGATATTGACAGGGCCTATGGCTACACCTTC.

This clone has only one observation. The chain employs TRBV6-1 and TRBJ2-7, with D hard to call. Trimming stripped 4 bases from V and 1 base from J, with 8 bases between. Germline V gives CDR1 MNHNS, CDR2 SASEGT. The length of the CDR3 is 13 residues. The CDR3 protein is CASSVASSYEQYF. Written as DNA, the CDR3 is TGTGCCAGCAGTGTTGCCAGTTCCTACGAGCAGTACTTC.

The gene calls are TRBV27 and TRBJ1-2, with D uncertain. V was shortened by 4 bases and J by 5 bases, with 8 bases between the two germline ends. This CDR3 comprises 12 residues. The germline CDR1 and CDR2 sequences are MNHEY and SMNVEV (reference sequence). The CDR3 loop is CASSSGPYGYTF. The CDR3 bases are TGTGCCAGCAGTTCCGGTCCGTATGGCTACACCTTC.

This CDR3 is CASSYSETRGNIQYF. DNA of the CDR3: TGTGCCAGCAGTTACTCAGAGACAAGAGGGAACATTCAGTACTTC. This chain connects TRBV6-5 to TRBJ2-4; D perhaps matches TRBD2 (5 bases). The length of the CDR3 is 15 residues. Germline lookup yields CDR1 MNHEY and CDR2 SVGAGI. Trimming pared 0 bases from V and 7 bases from J, leaving 13 bases between.

The chain is built from TRBV10-3 and TRBJ1-2; 8 bases align to TRBD1. The J segment lost 11 bases and the V segment lost 1 base, leaving 9 bases of the junction unmatched. Germline V lookup: CDR1 ENHRY, CDR2 SYGVKD. The CDR3 is 14 residues long. Here the CDR3 reads CAISEWARGQGYTF. In nucleotides, the CDR3 is TGTGCCATCAGTGAGTGGGCCAGGGGGCAAGGATACACCTTC.

This chain connects TRBV7-6 to TRBJ2-6, with 10 bases that match TRBD1. Trimming at V came to 1 base and at J to 0 bases, leaving 6 bases not matched to a gene. The CDR3 spans 19 residues. Germline CDR1 and CDR2: SGHVS and FNYEAQ. The CDR3: CASSLGTGGPLSGANVLTF. CDR3 in DNA: TGTGCCAGCAGCTTAGGGACAGGGGGTCCCCTCTCTGGGGCCAACGTCCTGACTTTC.

This clone was found a few times. V usage is TRBV9 and J usage is TRBJ1-6, with TRBD1 as a possible D gene (5 bases). CDR3 size: 13 residues. Germline V gene sequence: CDR1 SGDLS, CDR2 YYNGEE. V lost 4 bases and J 7 bases, leaving 9 bases between the germline ends. CDR3 sequence reads: CASSFRQNSPLHF. Written as DNA, the CDR3 is TGTGCCAGCAGCTTCCGACAGAATTCACCCCTCCACTTT.

V gene TRBV5-6 combines with J gene TRBJ2-2; D gene uncertain. The CDR3 totals 12 residues. Trimming took off 0 bases at V and 5 bases at J, with 2 bases between the two ends. Per germline, CDR1 SGHDT and CDR2 YYEEEE. CDR3 DNA sequence: TGTGCCAGCAGCTTGGCAACCGGGGAGCTGTTTTTT. It codes for CASSLATGELFF.

Turning to this clone: The junction departs from germline at one end; a sequencing error may be responsible. CDR3: CVSSFPTQGEQYF. CDR3 sequence (DNA): TGTGTCAGCAGCTTCCCGACACAGGGCGAGCAGTACTTC. This chain connects TRBV5-4 to TRBJ2-5, with a possible D match to TRBD1 (6 bases). The J call is in doubt because the DNA end fits TRBJ2-7 better. The CDR3 has 13 residues. CDR1 is SGHNT, CDR2 YYREEE, per germline (reference sequence).

V and J are TRBV7-2 and TRBJ2-1; 9 nucleotides agree with TRBD2. This CDR3 contains 16 residues. J was trimmed by 3 bases and V by 3 bases; bases with no gene match: 6. The germline CDR1 and CDR2 sequences are SGHTA and FQGNSA. CDR3 coding DNA: TGTGCCAGCAGCTTCTTAGCGGGAGCTAACTACAATGAGCAGTTCTTC. It is translated as CASSFLAGANYNEQFF.

The rearrangement uses TRBV11-2 and TRBJ1-6; D may be TRBD1 (5 bases). The germline V gene encodes CDR1 SGHAT and CDR2 FQNNGV. Trimming took 5 bases from V and 9 from J, leaving 17 bases between them. CDR3 size: 15 residues. This CDR3 reads CASSVTGQVGSPLHF. CDR3 DNA: TGTGCCAGCAGCGTTACAGGTCAGGTCGGTTCACCCCTCCACTTT.

As for this clone: At one end the junction does not follow the germline gene, possibly because of a read error. This CDR3 is CSSSLERGGQYF. The CDR3 nucleotides read TGTTCCAGCAGCCTGGAGCGGGGTGGGCAGTACTTC. V gene TRBV7-9 combines with J gene TRBJ2-7; TRBD2 matches 7 bases. The germline V gene encodes CDR1 SEHNR and CDR2 FQNEAQ (reference sequence). This CDR3 spans 12 amino acids.

Details on this clone: A junction end diverges from the germline sequence, so it may reflect a read error. The chain is built from TRBV7-9 and TRBJ1-1, with D uncertain. The CDR3 covers 12 residues. CDR1 is SEHNR and CDR2 is FQNEAQ in the germline V gene (reference sequence). Written as DNA, the CDR3 is TGTTCCAGCAGCTTAATGCGGACTGAAGCTTTCTTT. It specifies CSSSLMRTEAFF. The variable domain in full, completed from reference TRBV7-9 and TRBJ1-1, reads DTGVSQNPRHKITKRGQNVTFRCDPISEHNRLYWYRQTLGQGPEFLTYFQNEAQLEKSRLLSDRFSAERPKGSFSTLEIQRTEQGDSAMYLCSSSLMRTEAFFGQGTRLTVV.

The rearrangement links TRBV4-1 to TRBJ1-5; D gene unclear. Trimming took 4 bases from V and 3 from J, leaving 16 bases between them. Germline values: CDR1 MGHRA, CDR2 YSYEKL. The CDR3 sequence is 16 residues long. Here the CDR3 DNA reads TGCGCCAGCAGCCCGAGGGTGACATTTGACAATCAGCCCCAGCATTTT. This gives the protein CASSPRVTFDNQPQHF.

V usage is TRBV19 and J usage is TRBJ2-2, with 10 bases that match TRBD1. The V gene end was trimmed by 8 bases and the J gene end by 7 bases; junction bases not matched to a gene: 19. Germline V gives CDR1 LNHDA, CDR2 SQIVND (reference sequence). The CDR3 is made up of 18 amino acids. The CDR3 reads CASRPRTPGQGPGGELFF. The DNA of the CDR3 is TGTGCCAGTCGGCCCCGGACACCGGGACAGGGGCCGGGCGGGGAGCTGTTTTTT. Together with reference TRBV19 and TRBJ2-2, the CDR3 gives the full variable domain: DGGITQSPKYLFRKEGQNVTLSCEQNLNHDAMYWYRQDPGQGLRLIYYSQIVNDFQKGDIAEGYSVSREKKESFPLTVTSAQKNPTAFYLCASRPRTPGQGPGGELFFGEGSRLTVL.

The J gene is TRBJ2-3, the V gene TRBV14; a possible D gene is TRBD1 (6 bases). The V and J ends lost 8 bases and 1 base respectively, with 16 bases between them. This CDR3 comprises 15 residues. Germline loops: CDR1 SGHDN, CDR2 FVKESK. The CDR3 sequence: CASASSRGRTDTQYF. The CDR3 DNA reads as TGTGCCAGCGCCTCCAGCAGGGGACGCACAGATACGCAGTATTTT.